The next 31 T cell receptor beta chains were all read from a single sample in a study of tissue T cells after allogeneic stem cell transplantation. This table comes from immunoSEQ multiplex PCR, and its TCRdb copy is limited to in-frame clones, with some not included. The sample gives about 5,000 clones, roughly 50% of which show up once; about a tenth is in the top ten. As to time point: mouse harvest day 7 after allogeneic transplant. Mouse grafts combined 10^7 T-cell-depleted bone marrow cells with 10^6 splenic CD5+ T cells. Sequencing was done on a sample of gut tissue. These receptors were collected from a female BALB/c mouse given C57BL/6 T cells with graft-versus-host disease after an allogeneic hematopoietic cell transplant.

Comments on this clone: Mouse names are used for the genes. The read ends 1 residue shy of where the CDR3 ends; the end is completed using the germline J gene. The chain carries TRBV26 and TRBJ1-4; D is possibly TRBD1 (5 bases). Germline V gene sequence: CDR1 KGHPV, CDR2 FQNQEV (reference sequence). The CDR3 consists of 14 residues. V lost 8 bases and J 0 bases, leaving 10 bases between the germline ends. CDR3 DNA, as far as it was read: TGTGCCAGCGGTCGACAGATTTCCAACGAAAGATTATTT. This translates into CASGRQISNERLF. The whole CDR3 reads CASGRQISNERLFF. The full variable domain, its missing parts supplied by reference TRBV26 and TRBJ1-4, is NSKVIQTPRYLVKGQGQKAKMRCIPEKGHPVVFWYQQNKNNEFKFLINFQNQEVLQQIDMTEKRFSAECPSNSPCSLEIQSSEAGDSALYLCASGRQISNERLFFGHGTKLSVL.

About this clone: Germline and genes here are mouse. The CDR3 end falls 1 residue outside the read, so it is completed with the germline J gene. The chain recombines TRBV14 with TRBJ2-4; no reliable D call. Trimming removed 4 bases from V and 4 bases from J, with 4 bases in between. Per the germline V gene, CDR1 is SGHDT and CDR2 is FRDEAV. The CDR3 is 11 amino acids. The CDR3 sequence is CASSLENTLYF. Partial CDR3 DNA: TGTGCCAGCAGTCTAGAAAACACCTTGTAC.

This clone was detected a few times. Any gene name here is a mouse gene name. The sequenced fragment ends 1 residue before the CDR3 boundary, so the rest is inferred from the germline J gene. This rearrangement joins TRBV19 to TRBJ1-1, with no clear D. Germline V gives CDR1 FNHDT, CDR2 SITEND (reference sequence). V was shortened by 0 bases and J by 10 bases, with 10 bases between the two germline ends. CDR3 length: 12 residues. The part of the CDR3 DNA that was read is TGTGCCAGCAGTATAGCTAGGGCGGGAGTCTTC. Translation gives CASSIARAGVF. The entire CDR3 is CASSIARAGVFF.

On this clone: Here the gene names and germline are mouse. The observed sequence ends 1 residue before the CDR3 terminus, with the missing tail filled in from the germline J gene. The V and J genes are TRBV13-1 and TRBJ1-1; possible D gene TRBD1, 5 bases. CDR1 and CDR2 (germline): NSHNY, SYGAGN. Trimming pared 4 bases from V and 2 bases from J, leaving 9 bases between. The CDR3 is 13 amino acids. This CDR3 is CASSTGGNTEVFF. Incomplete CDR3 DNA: TGTGCCAGCAGTACCGGGGGTAACACAGAAGTCTTC.

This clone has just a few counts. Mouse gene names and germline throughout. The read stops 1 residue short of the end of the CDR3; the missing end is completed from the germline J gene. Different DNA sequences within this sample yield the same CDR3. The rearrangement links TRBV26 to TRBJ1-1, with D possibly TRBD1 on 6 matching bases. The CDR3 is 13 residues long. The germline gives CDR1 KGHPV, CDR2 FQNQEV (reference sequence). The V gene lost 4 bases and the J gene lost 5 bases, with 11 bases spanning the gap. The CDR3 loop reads CASSRQEGTEVFF. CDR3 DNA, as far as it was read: TGTGCCAGCAGTCGACAGGAAGGGACAGAAGTCTTC.

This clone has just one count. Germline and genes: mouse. CDR3 residues: CTCSAGQAANTEVFF. CDR3 DNA (partial): TGCACCTGCAGTGCGGGACAGGCAGCAAACACAGAAGTCTTC. This chain joins TRBV1 and TRBJ1-1, with 8 bases identical to TRBD1. The read terminates 1 residue before the CDR3 end, so the remaining end is supplied by the germline J gene. Losses at the gene ends were 3 bases for V and 0 bases for J; bases not matched to a gene: 3. The CDR3 extends over 15 amino acids. Per germline, CDR1 NSQYPW and CDR2 LRSPGD (reference sequence).

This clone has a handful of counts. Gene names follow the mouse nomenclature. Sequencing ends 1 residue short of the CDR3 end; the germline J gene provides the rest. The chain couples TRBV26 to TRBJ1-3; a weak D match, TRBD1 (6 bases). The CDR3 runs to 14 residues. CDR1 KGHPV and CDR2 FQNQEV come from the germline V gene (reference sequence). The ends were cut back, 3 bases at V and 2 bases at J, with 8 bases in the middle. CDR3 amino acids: CASSLEGAGNTLYF. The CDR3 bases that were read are TGTGCCAGCAGTCTAGAGGGGGCTGGAAATACGCTCTAT.

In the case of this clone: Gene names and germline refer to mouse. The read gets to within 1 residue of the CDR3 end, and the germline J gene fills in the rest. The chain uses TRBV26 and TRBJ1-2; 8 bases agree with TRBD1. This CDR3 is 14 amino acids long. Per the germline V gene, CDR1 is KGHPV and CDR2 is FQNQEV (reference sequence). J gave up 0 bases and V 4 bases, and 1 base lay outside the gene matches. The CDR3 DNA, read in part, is TGTGCCAGCAGTCAACAGGGGGCAAACTCCGACTACACC. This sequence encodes CASSQQGANSDYT. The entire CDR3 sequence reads CASSQQGANSDYTF.

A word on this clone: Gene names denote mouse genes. The CDR3 is CASSLTGNQDTQYF. Incomplete CDR3 DNA: TGTGCCAGCAGTCTGACAGGCAACCAAGACACCCAGTAC. The V and J genes are TRBV24 and TRBJ2-5; tentatively, D is TRBD1 (5 bases). The sequenced fragment ends 1 residue before the CDR3 boundary, so the rest is inferred from the germline J gene. The CDR3 has 14 amino acids. CDR1 is KGHTA, CDR2 FRNEEI, per germline. Trimming removed 2 bases from V and 0 bases from J, with 6 bases in between.

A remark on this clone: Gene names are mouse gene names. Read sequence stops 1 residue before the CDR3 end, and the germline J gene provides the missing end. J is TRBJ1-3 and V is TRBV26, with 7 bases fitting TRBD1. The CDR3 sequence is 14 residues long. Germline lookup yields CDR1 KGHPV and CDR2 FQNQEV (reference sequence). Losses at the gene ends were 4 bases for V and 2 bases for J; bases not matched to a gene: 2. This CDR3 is CASSQGAPGNTLYF. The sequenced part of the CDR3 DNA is TGTGCCAGCAGTCAGGGGGCGCCTGGAAATACGCTCTAT.

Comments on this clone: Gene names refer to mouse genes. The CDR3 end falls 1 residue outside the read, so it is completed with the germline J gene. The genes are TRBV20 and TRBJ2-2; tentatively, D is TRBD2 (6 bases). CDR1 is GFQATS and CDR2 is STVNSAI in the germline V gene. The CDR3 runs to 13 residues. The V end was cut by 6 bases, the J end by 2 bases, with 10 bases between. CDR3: CGASGLNTGQLYF. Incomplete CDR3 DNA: TGTGGTGCCTCCGGACTGAACACCGGGCAGCTCTAC.

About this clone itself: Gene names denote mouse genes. CDR3 residues: CGARGGNTEVFF. CDR3 DNA (partial): TGTGGTGCTAGGGGGGGGAACACAGAAGTCTTC. This chain links TRBV20 with TRBJ1-1, with unresolved D. The missing CDR3 end, 1 residue past where the read stops, is filled in from the germline J gene. Trimming shortened V by 1 base and J by 1 base, and 4 bases separated the two germline ends. The CDR3 contains 12 residues. Germline CDR1 reads GFQATS; CDR2 reads STVNSAI.

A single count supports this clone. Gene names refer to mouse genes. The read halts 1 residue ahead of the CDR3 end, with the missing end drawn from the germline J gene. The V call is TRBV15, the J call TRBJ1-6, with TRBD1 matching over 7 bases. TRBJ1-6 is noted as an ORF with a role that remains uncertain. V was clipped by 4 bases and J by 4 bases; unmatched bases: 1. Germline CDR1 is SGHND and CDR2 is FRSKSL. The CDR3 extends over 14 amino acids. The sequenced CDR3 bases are TGTGCCAGCAGTTGGGGACAGTATAATTCGCCCCTCTAC. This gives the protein CASSWGQYNSPLY. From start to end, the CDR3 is CASSWGQYNSPLYF.

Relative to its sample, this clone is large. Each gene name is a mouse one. CDR3 amino acids: CASSPDWGRYEQYF. Partial CDR3 DNA: TGTGCCAGCAGCCCGGACTGGGGGCGCTATGAACAGTAC. The chain links TRBV19 to TRBJ2-7; 10 bases agree with TRBD2. Read coverage stops 1 residue before the CDR3 terminus; the germline J gene supplies the remainder. Per the germline V gene, CDR1 is FNHDT and CDR2 is SITEND (reference sequence). The trim removed 5 bases at V and 3 bases at J, leaving 5 bases unmatched. The CDR3 has 14 residues.

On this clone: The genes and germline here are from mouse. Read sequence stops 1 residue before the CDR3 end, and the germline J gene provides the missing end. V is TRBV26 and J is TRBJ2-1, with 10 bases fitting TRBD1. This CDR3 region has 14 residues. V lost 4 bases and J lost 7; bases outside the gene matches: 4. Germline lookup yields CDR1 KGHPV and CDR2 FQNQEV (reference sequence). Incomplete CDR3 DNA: TGTGCCAGCAGTCGGACAGGGGGAAGAGCTGAGCAGTTC. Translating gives CASSRTGGRAEQF. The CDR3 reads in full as CASSRTGGRAEQFF.

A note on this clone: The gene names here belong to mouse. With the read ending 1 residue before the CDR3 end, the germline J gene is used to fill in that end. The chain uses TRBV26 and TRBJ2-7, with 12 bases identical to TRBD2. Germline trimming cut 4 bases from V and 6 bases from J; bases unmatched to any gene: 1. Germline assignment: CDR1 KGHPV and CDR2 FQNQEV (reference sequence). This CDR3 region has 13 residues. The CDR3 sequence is CASSRDWGAEQYF. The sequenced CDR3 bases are TGTGCCAGCAGTCGGGACTGGGGGGCTGAACAGTAC.

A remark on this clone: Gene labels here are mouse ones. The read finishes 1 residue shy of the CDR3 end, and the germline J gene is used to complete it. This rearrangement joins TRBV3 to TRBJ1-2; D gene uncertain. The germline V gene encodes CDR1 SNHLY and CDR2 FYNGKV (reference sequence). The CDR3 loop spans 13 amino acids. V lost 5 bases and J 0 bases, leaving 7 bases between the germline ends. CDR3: CASSTQSNSDYTF. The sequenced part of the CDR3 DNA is TGTGCCAGCAGCACACAATCAAACTCCGACTACACC.

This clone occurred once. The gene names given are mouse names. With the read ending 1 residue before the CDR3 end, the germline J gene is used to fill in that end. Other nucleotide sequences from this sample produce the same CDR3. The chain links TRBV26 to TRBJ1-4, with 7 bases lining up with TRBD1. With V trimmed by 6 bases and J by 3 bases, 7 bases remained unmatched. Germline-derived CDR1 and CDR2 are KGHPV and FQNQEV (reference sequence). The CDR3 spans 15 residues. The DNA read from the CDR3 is TGTGCCAGCAGCCGACTTGGGACAGCCAACGAAAGATTATTT. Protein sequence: CASSRLGTANERLF. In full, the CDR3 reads CASSRLGTANERLFF.

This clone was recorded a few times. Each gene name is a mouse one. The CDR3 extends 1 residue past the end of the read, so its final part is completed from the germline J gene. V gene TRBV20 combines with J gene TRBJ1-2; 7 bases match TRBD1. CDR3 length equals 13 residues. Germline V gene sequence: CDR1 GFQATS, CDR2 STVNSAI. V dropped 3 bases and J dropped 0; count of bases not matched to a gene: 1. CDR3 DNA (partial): TGTGGTGCTAGCCAGGGGGCAAACTCCGACTACACC. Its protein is CGASQGANSDYT. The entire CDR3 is CGASQGANSDYTF.

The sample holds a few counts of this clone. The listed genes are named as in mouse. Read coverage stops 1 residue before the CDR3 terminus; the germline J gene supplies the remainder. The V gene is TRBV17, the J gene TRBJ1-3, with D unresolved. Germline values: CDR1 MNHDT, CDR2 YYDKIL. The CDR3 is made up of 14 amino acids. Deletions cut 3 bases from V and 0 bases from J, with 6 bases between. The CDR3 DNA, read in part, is TGTGCTAGCAGTAGTCGAAATTCTGGAAATACGCTCTAT. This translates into CASSSRNSGNTLY. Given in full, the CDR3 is CASSSRNSGNTLYF. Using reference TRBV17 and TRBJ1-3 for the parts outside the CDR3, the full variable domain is DTTVKQNPRYKLARVGKPVNLICSQTMNHDTMYWYQKKPNQAPKLLLFYYDKILNREADTFEKFQSSRPNNSFCSLYIGSAGLEYSAMYLCASSSRNSGNTLYFGEGSRLIVV.

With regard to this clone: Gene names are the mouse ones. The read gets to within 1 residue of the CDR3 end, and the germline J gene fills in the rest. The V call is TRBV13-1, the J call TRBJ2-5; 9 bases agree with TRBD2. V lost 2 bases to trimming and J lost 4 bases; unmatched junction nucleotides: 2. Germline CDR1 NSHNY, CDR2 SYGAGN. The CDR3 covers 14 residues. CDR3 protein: CASSEDWGEDTQYF. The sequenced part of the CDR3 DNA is TGTGCCAGCAGTGAGGACTGGGGTGAAGACACCCAGTAC.

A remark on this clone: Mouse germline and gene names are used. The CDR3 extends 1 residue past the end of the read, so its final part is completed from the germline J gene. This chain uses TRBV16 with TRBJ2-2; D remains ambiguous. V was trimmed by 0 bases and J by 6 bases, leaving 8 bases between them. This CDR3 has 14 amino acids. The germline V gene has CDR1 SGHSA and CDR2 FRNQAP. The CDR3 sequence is CASSLDTSSGQLYF. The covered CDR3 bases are TGTGCAAGCAGCTTAGATACGAGTTCCGGGCAGCTCTAC.

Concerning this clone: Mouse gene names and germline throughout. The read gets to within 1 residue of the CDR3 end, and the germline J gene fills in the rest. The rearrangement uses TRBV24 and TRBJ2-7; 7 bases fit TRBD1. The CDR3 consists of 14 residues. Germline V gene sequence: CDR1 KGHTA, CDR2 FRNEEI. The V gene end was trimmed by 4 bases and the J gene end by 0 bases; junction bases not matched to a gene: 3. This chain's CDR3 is CASSHRDSSYEQYF. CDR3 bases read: TGTGCCAGCAGTCACCGGGACAGCTCCTATGAACAGTAC.

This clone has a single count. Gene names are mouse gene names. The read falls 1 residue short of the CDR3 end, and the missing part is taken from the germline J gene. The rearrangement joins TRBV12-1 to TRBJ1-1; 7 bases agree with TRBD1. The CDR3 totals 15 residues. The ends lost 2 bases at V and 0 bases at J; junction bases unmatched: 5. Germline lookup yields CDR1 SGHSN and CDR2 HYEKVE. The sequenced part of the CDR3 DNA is TGTGCCAGCTCTCCCTCCGGGACAGCAAACACAGAAGTCTTC. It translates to CASSPSGTANTEVF. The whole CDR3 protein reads CASSPSGTANTEVFF.

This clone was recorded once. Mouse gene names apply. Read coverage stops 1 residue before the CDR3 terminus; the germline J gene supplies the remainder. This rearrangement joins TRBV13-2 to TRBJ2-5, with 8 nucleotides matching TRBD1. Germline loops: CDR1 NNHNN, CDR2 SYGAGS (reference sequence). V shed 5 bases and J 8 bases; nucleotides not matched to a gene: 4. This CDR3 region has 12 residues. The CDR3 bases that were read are TGTGCCAGCGGCGGACAGGGAGGCACCCAGTAC. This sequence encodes CASGGQGGTQY. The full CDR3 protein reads CASGGQGGTQYF.

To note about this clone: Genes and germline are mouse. The CDR3 DNA, read in part, is TGTGCCAGCAGCAGGGACTGGGGGGGCGCGGGCACCGGGCAGCTCTAC. Protein sequence: CASSRDWGGAGTGQLY. The whole CDR3 reads CASSRDWGGAGTGQLYF. The chain carries TRBV3 and TRBJ2-2; 14 bases fit TRBD2. The CDR3 is cut off 1 residue early in the read; its end comes from the germline J gene. This CDR3 is built from 17 residues. V dropped 5 bases and J dropped 4; count of bases not matched to a gene: 6. Per germline, CDR1 SNHLY and CDR2 FYNGKV (reference sequence). Using reference TRBV3 and TRBJ2-2 for the parts outside the CDR3, the full variable domain is GPKVLQIPSHQIIDMGQMVTLNCDPVSNHLYFYWYKQILGQQMEFLVNFYNGKVMEKSKLFKDQFSVERPDGSYFTLKIQPTALEDSAVYFCASSRDWGGAGTGQLYFGEGSKLTVL.

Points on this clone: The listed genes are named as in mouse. The sequenced part of the CDR3 DNA is TGTGCCAGCAGTCTGTCGCACTCCGACTACACC. It yields the protein CASSLSHSDYT. From start to end, the CDR3 is CASSLSHSDYTF. The chain links TRBV26 to TRBJ1-2; D gene unclear. The CDR3 end falls 1 residue outside the read, so it is completed with the germline J gene. V lost 0 bases and J lost 3, with 2 bases in between. Germline V gene sequence: CDR1 KGHPV, CDR2 FQNQEV (reference sequence). The CDR3 loop spans 12 amino acids.

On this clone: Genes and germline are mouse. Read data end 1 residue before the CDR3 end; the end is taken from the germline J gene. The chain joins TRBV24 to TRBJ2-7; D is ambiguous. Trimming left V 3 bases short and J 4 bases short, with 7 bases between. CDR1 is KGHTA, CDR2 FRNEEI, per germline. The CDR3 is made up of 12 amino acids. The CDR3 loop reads CASSLRQYEQYF. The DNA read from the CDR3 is TGTGCCAGCAGTCTTCGACAATATGAACAGTAC.

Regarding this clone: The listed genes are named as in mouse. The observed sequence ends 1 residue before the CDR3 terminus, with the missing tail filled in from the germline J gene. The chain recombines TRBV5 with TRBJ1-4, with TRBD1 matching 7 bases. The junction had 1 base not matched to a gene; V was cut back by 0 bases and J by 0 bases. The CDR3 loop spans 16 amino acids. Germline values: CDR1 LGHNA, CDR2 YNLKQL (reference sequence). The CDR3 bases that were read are TGTGCCAGCAGCCAAGAACAGGGGCTTTCCAACGAAAGATTATTT. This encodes CASSQEQGLSNERLF. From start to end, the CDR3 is CASSQEQGLSNERLFF.

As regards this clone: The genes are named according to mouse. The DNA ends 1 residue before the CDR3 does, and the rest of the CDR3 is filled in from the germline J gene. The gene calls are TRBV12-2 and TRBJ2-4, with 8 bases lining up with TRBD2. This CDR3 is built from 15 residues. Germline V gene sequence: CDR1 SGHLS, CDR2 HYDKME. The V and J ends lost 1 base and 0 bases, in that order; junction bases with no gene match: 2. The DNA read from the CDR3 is TGTGCCAGCTCTCTGGGGGGGCCTAGTCAAAACACCTTGTAC. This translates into CASSLGGPSQNTLY. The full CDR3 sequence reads CASSLGGPSQNTLYF.

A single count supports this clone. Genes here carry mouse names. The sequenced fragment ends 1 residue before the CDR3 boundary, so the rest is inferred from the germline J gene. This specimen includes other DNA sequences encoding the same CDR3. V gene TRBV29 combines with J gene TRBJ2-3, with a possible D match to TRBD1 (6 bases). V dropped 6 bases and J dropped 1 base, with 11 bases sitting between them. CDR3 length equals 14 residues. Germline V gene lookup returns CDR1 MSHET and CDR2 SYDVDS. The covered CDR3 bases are TGTGCTAGCAGCTTAGGGGGTGGTGCAGAAACGCTGTAT. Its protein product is CASSLGGGAETLY. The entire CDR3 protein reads CASSLGGGAETLYF.